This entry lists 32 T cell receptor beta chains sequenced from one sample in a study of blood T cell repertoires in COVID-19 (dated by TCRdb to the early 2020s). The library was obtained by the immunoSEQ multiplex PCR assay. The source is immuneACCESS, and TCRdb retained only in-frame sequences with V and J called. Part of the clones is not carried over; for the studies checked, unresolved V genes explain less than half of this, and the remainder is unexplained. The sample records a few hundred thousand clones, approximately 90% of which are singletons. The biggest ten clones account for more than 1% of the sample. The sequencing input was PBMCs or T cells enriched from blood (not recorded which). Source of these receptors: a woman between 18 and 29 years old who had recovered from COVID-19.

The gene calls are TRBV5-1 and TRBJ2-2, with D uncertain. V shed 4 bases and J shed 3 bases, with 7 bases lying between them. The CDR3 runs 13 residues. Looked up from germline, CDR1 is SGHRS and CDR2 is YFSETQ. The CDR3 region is CASSPSHTGELFF. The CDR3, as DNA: TGCGCCAGCAGCCCCAGTCACACCGGGGAGCTGTTTTTT.

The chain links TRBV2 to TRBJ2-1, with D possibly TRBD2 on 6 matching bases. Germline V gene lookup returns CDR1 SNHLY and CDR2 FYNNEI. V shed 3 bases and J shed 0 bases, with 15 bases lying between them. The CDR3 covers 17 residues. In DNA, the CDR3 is TGTGCCAGCAGTGATCCACCTCCGGGAGCCTCCTACAATGAGCAGTTCTTC. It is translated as CASSDPPPGASYNEQFF.

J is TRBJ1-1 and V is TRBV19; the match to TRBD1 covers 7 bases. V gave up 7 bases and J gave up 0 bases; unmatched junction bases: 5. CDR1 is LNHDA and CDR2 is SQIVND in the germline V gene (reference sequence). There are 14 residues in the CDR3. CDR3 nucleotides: TGTGCCAGTATTAACAGGGGCGTGAACACTGAAGCTTTCTTT. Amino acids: CASINRGVNTEAFF.

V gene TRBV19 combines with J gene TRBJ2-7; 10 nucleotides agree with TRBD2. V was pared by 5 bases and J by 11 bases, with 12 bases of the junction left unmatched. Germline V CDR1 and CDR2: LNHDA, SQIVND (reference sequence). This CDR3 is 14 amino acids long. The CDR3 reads CASSPSGGHLDKYF. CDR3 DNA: TGTGCCAGTAGTCCTAGCGGGGGTCACCTTGATAAGTACTTC.

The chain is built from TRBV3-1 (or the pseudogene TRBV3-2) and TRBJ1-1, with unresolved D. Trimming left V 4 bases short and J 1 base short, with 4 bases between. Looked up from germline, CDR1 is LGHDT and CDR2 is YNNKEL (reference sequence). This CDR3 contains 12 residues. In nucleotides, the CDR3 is TGTGCCAGCAGCCCCGGGAACACTGAAGCTTTCTTT. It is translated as CASSPGNTEAFF.

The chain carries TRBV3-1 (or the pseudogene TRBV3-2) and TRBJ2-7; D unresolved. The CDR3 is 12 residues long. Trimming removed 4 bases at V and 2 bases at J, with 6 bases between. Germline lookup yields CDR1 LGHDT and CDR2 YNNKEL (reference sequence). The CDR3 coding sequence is TGTGCCAGCAGCCGAGATACCTACGAGCAGTACTTC. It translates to CASSRDTYEQYF.

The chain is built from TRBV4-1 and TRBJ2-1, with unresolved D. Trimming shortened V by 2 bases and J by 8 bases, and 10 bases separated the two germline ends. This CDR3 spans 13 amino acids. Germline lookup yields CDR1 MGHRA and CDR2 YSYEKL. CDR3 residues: CASSQLGSHEQFF. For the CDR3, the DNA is TGCGCCAGCAGCCAATTGGGCTCCCATGAGCAGTTCTTC.

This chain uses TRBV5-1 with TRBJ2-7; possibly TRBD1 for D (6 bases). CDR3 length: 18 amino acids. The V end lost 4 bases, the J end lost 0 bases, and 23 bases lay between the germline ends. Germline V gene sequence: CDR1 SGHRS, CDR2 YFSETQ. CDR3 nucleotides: TGCGCCAGCAGCCGGCTACCCAGTGGTGGGGGCCCCTCCTACGAGCAGTACTTC. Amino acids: CASSRLPSGGGPSYEQYF.

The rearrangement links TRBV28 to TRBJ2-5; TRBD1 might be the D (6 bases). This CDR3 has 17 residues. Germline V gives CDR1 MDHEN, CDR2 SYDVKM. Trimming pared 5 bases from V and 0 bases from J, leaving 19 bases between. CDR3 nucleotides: TGTGCCAGCAGTCCTGCCCCCAGGGGAGACTACCAAGAGACCCAGTACTTC. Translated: CASSPAPRGDYQETQYF.

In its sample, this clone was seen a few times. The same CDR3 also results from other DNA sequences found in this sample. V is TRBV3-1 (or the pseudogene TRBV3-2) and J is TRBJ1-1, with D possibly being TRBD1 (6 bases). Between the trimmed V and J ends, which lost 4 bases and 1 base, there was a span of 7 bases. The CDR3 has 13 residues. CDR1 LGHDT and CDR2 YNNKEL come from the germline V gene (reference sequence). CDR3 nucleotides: TGTGCCAGCAGCCCCAGGGGGAACACTGAAGCTTTCTTT. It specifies CASSPRGNTEAFF.

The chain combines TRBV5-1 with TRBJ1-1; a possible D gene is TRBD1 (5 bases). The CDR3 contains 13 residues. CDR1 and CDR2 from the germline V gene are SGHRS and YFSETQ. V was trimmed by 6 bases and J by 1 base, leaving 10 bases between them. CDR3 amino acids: CASTYGGNTEAFF. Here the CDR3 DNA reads TGCGCCAGCACCTACGGGGGGAACACTGAAGCTTTCTTT. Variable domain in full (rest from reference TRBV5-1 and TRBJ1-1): KAGVTQTPRYLIKTRGQQVTLSCSPISGHRSVSWYQQTPGQGLQFLFEYFSETQRNKGNFPGRFSGRQFSNSRSEMNVSTLELGDSALYLCASTYGGNTEAFFGQGTRLTVV.

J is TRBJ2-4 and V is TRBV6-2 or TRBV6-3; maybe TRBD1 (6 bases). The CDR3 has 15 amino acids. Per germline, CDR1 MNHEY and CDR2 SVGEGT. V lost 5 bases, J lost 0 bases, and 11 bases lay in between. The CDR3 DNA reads TGTGCCAGCAGTACATACAGGGAAGCCAAAAACATTCAGTACTTC. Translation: CASSTYREAKNIQYF.

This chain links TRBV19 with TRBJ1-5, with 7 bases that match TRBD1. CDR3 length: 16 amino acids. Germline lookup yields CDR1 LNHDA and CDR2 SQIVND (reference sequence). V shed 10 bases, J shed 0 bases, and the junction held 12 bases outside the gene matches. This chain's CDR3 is CATQLSGTVSNQPQHF. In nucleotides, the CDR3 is TGTGCCACGCAACTATCGGGGACAGTTAGCAATCAGCCCCAGCATTTT.

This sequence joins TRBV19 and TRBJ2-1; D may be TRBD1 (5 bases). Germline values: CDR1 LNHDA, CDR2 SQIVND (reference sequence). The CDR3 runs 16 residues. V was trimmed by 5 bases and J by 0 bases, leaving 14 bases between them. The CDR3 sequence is CASSAPDMSSYNEQFF. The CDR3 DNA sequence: TGTGCCAGTAGTGCGCCGGACATGAGCTCCTACAATGAGCAGTTCTTC.

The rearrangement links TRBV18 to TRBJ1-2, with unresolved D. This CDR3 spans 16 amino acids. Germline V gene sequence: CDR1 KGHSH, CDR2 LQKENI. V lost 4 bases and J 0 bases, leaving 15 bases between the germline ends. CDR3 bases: TGTGCCAGCTCACTGGACTCAGGTTTCGCTAACTATGGCTACACCTTC. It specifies CASSLDSGFANYGYTF.

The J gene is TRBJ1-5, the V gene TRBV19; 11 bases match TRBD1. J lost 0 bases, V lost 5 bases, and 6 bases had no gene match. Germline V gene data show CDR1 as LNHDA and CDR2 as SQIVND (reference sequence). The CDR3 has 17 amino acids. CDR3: CASSLGQGAYSNQPQHF. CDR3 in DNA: TGTGCCAGTAGTCTCGGACAGGGGGCTTATAGCAATCAGCCCCAGCATTTT.

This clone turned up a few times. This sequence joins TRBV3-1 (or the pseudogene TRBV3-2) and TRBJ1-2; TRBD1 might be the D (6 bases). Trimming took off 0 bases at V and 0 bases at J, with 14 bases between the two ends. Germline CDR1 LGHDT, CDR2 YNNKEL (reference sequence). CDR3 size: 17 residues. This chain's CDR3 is CASSQDHRAPTNYGYTF. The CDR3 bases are TGTGCCAGCAGCCAAGATCACAGGGCCCCAACTAACTATGGCTACACCTTC.

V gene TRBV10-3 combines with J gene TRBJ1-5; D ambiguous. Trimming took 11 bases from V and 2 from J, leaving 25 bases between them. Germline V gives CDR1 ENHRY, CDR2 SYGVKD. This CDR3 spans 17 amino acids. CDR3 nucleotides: TGTGCCTTAACGCCCCTACCGGACTCGCACGGCAATCAGCCCCAGCATTTT. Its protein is CALTPLPDSHGNQPQHF.

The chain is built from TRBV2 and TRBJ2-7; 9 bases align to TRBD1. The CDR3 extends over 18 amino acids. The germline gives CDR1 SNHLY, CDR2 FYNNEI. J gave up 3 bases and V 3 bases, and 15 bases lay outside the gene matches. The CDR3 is CASSDLRASETGGYEQYF. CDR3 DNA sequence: TGTGCCAGCAGTGACCTCAGGGCTTCGGAGACAGGGGGCTACGAGCAGTACTTC.

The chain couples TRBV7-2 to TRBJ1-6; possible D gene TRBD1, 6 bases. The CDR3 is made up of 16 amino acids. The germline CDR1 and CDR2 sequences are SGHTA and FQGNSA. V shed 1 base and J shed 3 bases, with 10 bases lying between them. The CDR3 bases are TGTGCCAGCAGCTTAGATTGGACAGTCTATAATTCACCCCTCCACTTT. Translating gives CASSLDWTVYNSPLHF.

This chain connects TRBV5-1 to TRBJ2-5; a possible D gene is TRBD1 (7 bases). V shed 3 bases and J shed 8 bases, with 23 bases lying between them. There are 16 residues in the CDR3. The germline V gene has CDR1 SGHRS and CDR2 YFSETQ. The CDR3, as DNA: TGCGCCAGCAGCTGGGCGTCAGGGGGAGGTACAGCAACCCAGTACTTC. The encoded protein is CASSWASGGGTATQYF.

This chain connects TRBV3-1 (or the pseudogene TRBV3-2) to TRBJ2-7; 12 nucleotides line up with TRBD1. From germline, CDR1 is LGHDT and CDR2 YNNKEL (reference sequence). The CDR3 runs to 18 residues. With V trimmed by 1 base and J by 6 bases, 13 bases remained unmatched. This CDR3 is CASSQVVIMGQGAIEQYF. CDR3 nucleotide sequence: TGTGCCAGCAGCCAAGTTGTAATTATGGGACAGGGGGCGATCGAGCAGTACTTC.

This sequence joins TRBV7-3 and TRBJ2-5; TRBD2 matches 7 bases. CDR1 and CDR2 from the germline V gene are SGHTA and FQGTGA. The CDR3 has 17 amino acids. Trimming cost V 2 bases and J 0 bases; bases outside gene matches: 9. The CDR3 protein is CASSLQPAGRYQETQYF. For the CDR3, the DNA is TGTGCCAGCAGCTTACAGCCAGCGGGGAGGTACCAAGAGACCCAGTACTTC.

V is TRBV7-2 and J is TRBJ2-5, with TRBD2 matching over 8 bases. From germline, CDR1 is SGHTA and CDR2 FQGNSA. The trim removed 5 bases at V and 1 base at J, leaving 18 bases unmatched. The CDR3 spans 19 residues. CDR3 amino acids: CASSPRRRGAIYPQETQYF. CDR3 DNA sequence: TGTGCCAGCAGCCCCCGGAGGCGGGGGGCAATCTACCCCCAAGAGACCCAGTACTTC.

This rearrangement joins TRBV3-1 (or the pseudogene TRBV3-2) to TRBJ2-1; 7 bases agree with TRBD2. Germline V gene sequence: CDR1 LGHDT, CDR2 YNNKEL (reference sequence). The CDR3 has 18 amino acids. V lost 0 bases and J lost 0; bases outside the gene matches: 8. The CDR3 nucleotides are TGTGCCAGCAGCCAAGAATGCTGGCGGGGGAGCTCCTACAATGAGCAGTTCTTC. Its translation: CASSQECWRGSSYNEQFF.

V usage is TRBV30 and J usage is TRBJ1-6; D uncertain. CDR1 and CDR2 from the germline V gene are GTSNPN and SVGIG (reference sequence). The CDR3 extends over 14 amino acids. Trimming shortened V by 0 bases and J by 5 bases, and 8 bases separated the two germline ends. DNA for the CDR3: TGTGCCTGGAGTGTACTCGAACATAATTCACCCCTCCACTTT. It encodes CAWSVLEHNSPLHF. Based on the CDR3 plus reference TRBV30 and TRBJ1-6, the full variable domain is SQTIHQWPATLVQPVGSPLSLECTVEGTSNPNLYWYRQAAGRGLQLLFYSVGIGQISSEVPQNLSASRPQDRQFILSSKKLLLSDSGFYLCAWSVLEHNSPLHFGNGTRLTVT.

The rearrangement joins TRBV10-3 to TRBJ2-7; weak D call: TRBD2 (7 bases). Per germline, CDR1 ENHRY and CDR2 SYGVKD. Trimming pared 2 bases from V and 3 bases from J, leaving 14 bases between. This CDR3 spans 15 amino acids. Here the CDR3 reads CAISEEGGASYEQYF. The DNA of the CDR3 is TGTGCCATCAGTGAGGAGGGGGGGGCCAGCTACGAGCAGTACTTC.

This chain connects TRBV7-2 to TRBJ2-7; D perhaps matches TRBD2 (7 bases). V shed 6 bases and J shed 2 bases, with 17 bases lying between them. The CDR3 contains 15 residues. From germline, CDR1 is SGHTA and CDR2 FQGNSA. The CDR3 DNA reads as TGTGCCAGCAGTGGGAGGGCAGGGGAACCCTACGAGCAGTACTTC. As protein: CASSGRAGEPYEQYF.

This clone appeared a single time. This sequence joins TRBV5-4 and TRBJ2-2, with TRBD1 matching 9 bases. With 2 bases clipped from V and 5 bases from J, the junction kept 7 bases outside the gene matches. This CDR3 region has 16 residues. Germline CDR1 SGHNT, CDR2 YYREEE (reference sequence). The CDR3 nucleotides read TGTGCCAGCAGCTTCGCCCCGACAGGGGGTACCGGGGAGCTGTTTTTT. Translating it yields CASSFAPTGGTGELFF.

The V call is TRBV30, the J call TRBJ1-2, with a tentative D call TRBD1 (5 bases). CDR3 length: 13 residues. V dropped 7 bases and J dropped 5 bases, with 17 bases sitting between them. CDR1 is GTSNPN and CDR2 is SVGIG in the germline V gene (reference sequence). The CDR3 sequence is CAYTPSKGYGYTF. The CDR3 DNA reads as TGTGCCTACACACCATCCAAGGGGTATGGCTACACCTTC.

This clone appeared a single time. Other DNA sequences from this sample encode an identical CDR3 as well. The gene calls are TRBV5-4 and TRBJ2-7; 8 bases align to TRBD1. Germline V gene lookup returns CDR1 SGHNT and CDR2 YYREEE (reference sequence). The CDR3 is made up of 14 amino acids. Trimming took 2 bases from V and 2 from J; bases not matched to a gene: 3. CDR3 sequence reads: CASSFGTGPYEQYF. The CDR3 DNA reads TGTGCCAGCAGCTTCGGGACAGGACCCTACGAGCAGTACTTC. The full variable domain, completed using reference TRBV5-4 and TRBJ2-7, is ETGVTQSPTHLIKTRGQQVTLRCSSQSGHNTVSWYQQALGQGPQFIFQYYREEENGRGNFPPRFSGLQFPNYSSELNVNALELDDSALYLCASSFGTGPYEQYFGPGTRLTVT.

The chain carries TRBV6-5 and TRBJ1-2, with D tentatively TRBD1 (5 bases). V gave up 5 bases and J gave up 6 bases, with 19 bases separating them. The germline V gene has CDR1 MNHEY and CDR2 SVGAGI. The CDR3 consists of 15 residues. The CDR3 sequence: CASSPRQYLSNGYTF. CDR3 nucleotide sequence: TGTGCCAGCAGTCCCAGACAGTACCTCAGTAATGGCTACACCTTC.